The clone carrying this T cell receptor beta chain showed up many times. What it recognizes is unknown. After template switching added a universal primer site, the resulting cDNA carried unique molecular identifiers. Each CDR3 protein gets one entry after TCRdb re-called the 5' RACE reads with MiXCR. This sample has 640,000 or so distinct CDR3 sequences, with 5.5% to 6.5% found just once. This sample was taken from a study of identical twins. General study points: Because invariant MAIT and iNKT cells could be present, zero-insertion analyses could be partly confounded. There were fewer insertions in abundant cord blood beta clonotypes, but memory repertoires showed no such pattern.

The receptor was isolated from a man younger than 35 in good health. Sequencing input: naive T cells sorted from blood.

Here the CDR3 DNA reads TGTGCCAGCAGCCAAGCGGGGACGGAACGATGGAATGAGCAGTTCTTC. As protein: CASSQAGTERWNEQFF. V usage is TRBV7-8 and J usage is TRBJ2-1; 7 nucleotides align to TRBD2. The length of the CDR3 is 16 residues. The germline V gene encodes CDR1 SGHVS and CDR2 FQNEAQ. J was trimmed by 7 bases and V by 5 bases; bases with no gene match: 14.